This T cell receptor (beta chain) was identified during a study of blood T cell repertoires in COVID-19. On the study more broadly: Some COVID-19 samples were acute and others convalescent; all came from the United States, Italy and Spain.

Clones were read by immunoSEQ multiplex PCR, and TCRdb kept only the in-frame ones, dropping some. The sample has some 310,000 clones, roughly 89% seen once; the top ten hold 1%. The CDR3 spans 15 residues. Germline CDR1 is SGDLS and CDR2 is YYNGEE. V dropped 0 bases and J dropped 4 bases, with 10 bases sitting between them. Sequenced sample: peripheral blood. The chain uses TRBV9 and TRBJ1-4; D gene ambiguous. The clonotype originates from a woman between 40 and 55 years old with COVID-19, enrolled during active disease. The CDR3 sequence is CASSVDASLNEKLFF. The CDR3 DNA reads TGTGCCAGCAGCGTAGATGCCAGTCTTAATGAAAAACTGTTTTTT.